This entry lists 3 T cell receptor beta chains sequenced from one sample in a study of a mutant IDH1 vaccine in newly diagnosed glioma (dated by TCRdb to the early 2020s). The antigens of these receptors remain unknown. Taken with the paper, the label for time point translates to: week 47, end of study. A 20-mer mutant IDH1 peptide at 300 micrograms in Montanide made up each vaccine dose, which was injected subcutaneously together with topical imiquimod. Library creation used the immunoSEQ multiplex PCR assay. The clones in this table, taken by TCRdb from immuneACCESS, are in-frame only. Not every clone is retained; where verified, under half of the shortfall comes from an unresolved V gene, and the cause of the rest is unknown. The sample table contains about 94,000 clones; only one count was recorded for about 90% of them. The ten largest clonotypes hold around 0.77% of the sample. Sequencing used PBMCs, obtained from a glioma patient whose treatment included an IDH1 peptide vaccine. The source is a woman aged 45-65 years with glioma.

This chain joins TRBV27 and TRBJ1-4; a possible D gene is TRBD1 (5 bases). This CDR3 comprises 14 residues. The germline V gene encodes CDR1 MNHEY and CDR2 SMNVEV (reference sequence). V shed 2 bases and J shed 6 bases, with 10 bases lying between them. CDR3 sequence reads: CASSLGGGDEKLFF. Here the CDR3 DNA reads TGTGCCAGCAGTTTAGGCGGAGGGGATGAAAAACTGTTTTTT.

CDR3 nucleotide sequence: TGTGCCACCCGGAACGACGGAGATACGCAGTATTTT. This encodes CATRNDGDTQYF. This chain uses TRBV10-3 with TRBJ2-3; D uncertain. This CDR3 has 12 amino acids. Trimming took 10 bases from V and 5 from J, leaving 13 bases between them. Germline V gene data show CDR1 as ENHRY and CDR2 as SYGVKD.

The gene calls are TRBV10-1 and TRBJ2-7; 7 positions agree with TRBD1. This CDR3 contains 13 residues. The V segment lost 5 bases and the J segment 2 bases; nucleotides outside the gene matches: 3. Germline V gene data show CDR1 as WNHNN and CDR2 as SYGVQD (reference sequence). The CDR3: CASSQGDTYEQYF. The CDR3 coding sequence is TGCGCCAGCAGTCAGGGGGACACCTACGAGCAGTACTTC.